Below, one T cell receptor (beta chain) is given with its context. The data were obtained in a study of control samples from healthy donors and cancer patients. Method: immunoSEQ multiplex PCR; TCRdb's copy keeps in-frame clones and lacks some. In the table there are 75,000 to 90,000 clones, 89% of which are singletons. Germline V CDR1 and CDR2: MGHRA, YSYEKL. Trimming removed 3 bases from V and 7 bases from J, with 10 bases in between. The CDR3 contains 14 residues. The sequenced material came from blood. The receptor was derived from a man aged 50 to 59 in good health. V usage is TRBV4-1 and J usage is TRBJ1-6; the D gene is possibly TRBD1 (5 bases). The CDR3 nucleotides are TGCGCCAGCAGCCACGTACAGGCAAATTCACCCCTCCACTTT. Amino acid sequence: CASSHVQANSPLHF.